Sequencing of this T cell receptor beta chain was carried out in a study of regulatory T cells in long-lasting Graves disease. Germline CDR1 LGHDT, CDR2 YNNKEL (reference sequence). The CDR3 is 15 residues long. The V end was cut by 0 bases, the J end by 2 bases, with 10 bases between. Documented time point: newly diagnosed GD, antithyroid drugs for less than 3 months. RNA extracted from PBMCs served as the sequencing template. Sequencing libraries for TCR beta were prepared with iRepertoire HTBI primers and Arm-PCR of CDR3 regions. TCRdb reprocessed the multiplex PCR reads via MiXCR and lists one record per CDR3 protein. The sample includes around 400,000 distinct CDR3 sequences, 12% seen only once; the top ten take around 18%. This clonotype was seen repeatedly, ten times or more. The same sample was also studied in work on T cells in Graves' hyperthyroidism and ophthalmopathy. That source notes: A patient was excluded if there was uncontrolled infection, other autoimmune disease, pregnancy or lactation.

This clonotype was obtained from a woman between 18 and 30 years old with Graves disease. This specimen consisted of peripheral blood mononuclear cells (PBMCs), obtained at new diagnosis, from a patient treated with antithyroid drugs. The V gene is TRBV3-1, the J gene TRBJ1-2, with D possibly being TRBD1 (5 bases). The CDR3 sequence: CASSQEAGSNYGYTF. The CDR3 nucleotides read TGTGCCAGCAGCCAAGAGGCAGGGAGCAACTATGGCTACACCTTC.